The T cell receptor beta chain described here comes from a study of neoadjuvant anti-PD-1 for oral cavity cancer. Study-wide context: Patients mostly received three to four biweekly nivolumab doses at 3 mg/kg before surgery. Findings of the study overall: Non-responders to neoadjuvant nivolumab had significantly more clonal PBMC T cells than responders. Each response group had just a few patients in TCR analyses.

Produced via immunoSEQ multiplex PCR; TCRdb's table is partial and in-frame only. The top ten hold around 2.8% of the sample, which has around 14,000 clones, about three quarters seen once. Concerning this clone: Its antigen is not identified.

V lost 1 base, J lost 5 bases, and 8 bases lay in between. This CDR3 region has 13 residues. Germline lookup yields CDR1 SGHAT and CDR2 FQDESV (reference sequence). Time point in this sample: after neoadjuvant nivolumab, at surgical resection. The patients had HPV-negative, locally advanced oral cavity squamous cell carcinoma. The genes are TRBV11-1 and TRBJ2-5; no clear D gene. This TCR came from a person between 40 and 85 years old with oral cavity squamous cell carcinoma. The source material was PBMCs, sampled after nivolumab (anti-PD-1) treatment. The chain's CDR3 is CASSLGHGETQYF. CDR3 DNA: TGTGCCAGCAGCTTAGGACACGGGGAGACCCAGTACTTC.